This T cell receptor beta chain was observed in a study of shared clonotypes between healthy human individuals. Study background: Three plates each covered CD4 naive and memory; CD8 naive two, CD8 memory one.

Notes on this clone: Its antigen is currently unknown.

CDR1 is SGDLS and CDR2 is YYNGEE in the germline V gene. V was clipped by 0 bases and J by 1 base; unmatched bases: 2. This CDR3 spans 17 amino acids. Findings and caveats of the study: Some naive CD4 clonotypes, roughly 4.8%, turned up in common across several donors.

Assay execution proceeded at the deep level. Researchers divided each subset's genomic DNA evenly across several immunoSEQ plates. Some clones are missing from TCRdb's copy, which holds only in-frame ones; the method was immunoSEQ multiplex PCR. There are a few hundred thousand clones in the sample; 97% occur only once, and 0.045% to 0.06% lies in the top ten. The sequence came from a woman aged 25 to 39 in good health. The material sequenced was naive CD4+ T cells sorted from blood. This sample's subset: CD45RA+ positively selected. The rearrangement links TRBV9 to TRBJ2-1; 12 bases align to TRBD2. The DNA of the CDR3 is TGTGCCAGCAGCGTAGGGACTAGCGGGGCATCCTACAATGAGCAGTTCTTC. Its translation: CASSVGTSGASYNEQFF.